The 22 T cell receptor beta chains reported below all come from one sample, sequenced in a study of blood T cell repertoires in COVID-19. Libraries were prepared by immunoSEQ multiplex PCR; TCRdb keeps only in-frame clonotypes and omits some of them. This table holds 250,000 to 350,000 clones, 75% to 90% found once. The sequenced material came from peripheral blood. These TCRs come from a man between 18 and 35 years old with active or convalescent COVID-19.

In the case of this clone: At one end, the junction sequence differs from germline, possibly due to a read error. This chain connects TRBV2 to TRBJ2-7; tentative D call: TRBD1 (6 bases). From germline, CDR1 is SNHLY and CDR2 FYNNEI. The CDR3 runs to 11 residues. CDR3 loop: CASSDLGATTF. The CDR3 DNA reads TGTGCCAGCAGTGATTTGGGGGCCACCACCTTC.

The chain couples TRBV15 to TRBJ1-4; 9 positions agree with TRBD1. Germline lookup yields CDR1 LNHNV and CDR2 YYDKDF (reference sequence). After removal of 4 bases from V and 0 bases from J, the junction contained 18 bases not matched to a gene. This CDR3 has 21 amino acids. The CDR3 coding sequence is TGTGCCACCAGCACGCCAAGGGACAGGGTCGGGCCGGCTGCAACTAATGAAAAACTGTTTTTT. Translation: CATSTPRDRVGPAATNEKLFF.

The V and J genes are TRBV27 and TRBJ1-1; tentative D call: TRBD1 (6 bases). The CDR3 totals 13 residues. Germline V gene sequence: CDR1 MNHEY, CDR2 SMNVEV (reference sequence). Trimming removed 6 bases from V and 6 bases from J, with 14 bases in between. CDR3 in DNA: TGTGCCAGCAGGCTGGGTGGGGGCGCTGAAGCTTTCTTT. Translation: CASRLGGGAEAFF.

This chain connects TRBV19 to TRBJ2-1; TRBD2 agrees at 10 bases. V trimming: 6 bases; J trimming: 7 bases; junction bases outside the gene matches: 21. Germline CDR1 and CDR2: LNHDA and SQIVND (reference sequence). The CDR3 has 19 residues. The CDR3 DNA reads TGTGCCAGTAGGATCCTAGGGGTAGCGGGAGGATCAAAGTCAAATGAGCAGTTCTTC. Translation gives CASRILGVAGGSKSNEQFF. Variable domain in full (rest from reference TRBV19 and TRBJ2-1): DGGITQSPKYLFRKEGQNVTLSCEQNLNHDAMYWYRQDPGQGLRLIYYSQIVNDFQKGDIAEGYSVSREKKESFPLTVTSAQKNPTAFYLCASRILGVAGGSKSNEQFFGPGTRLTVL.

The rearrangement uses TRBV14 and TRBJ2-3; 7 positions match TRBD2. V shed 3 bases, J shed 4 bases, and the junction held 4 bases outside the gene matches. The CDR3 runs 14 residues. Germline values: CDR1 SGHDN, CDR2 FVKESK. CDR3 sequence (DNA): TGTGCCAGCAGCCAGTATCTAGCGGCAGATACGCAGTATTTT. Translated: CASSQYLAADTQYF.

The sample holds a few counts of this clone. The V gene is TRBV15, the J gene TRBJ2-3; possibly TRBD1 for D (6 bases). Germline values: CDR1 LNHNV, CDR2 YYDKDF (reference sequence). The CDR3 runs 16 residues. Deletions cut 5 bases from V and 2 bases from J, with 17 bases between. CDR3 in amino acids: CATSEKTGDNTDTQYF. The CDR3 DNA follows: TGTGCCACCAGCGAGAAGACAGGTGATAACACAGATACGCAGTATTTT.

V is TRBV7-2 and J is TRBJ1-2; 9 bases agree with TRBD1. The CDR3 spans 14 residues. V was clipped by 5 bases and J by 12 bases; unmatched bases: 13. CDR1 is SGHTA, CDR2 FQGNSA, per germline. The CDR3 sequence is CASSIRAGTGYHTF. The CDR3 bases are TGTGCCAGCAGCATCCGCGCCGGGACAGGGTATCACACCTTC.

CDR3 in amino acids: CASSLRDSNTPQHF. For the CDR3, the DNA is TGTGCCAGCAGCCTCCGGGACAGCAATACGCCCCAGCATTTT. This rearrangement joins TRBV9 to TRBJ1-5; 7 nucleotides line up with TRBD1. The CDR3 has 14 residues. Trimming took 4 bases from V and 9 from J; bases not matched to a gene: 10. Germline V CDR1 and CDR2: SGDLS, YYNGEE.

The rearrangement uses TRBV28 and TRBJ2-6, with TRBD1 matching over 8 bases. Per germline, CDR1 MDHEN and CDR2 SYDVKM. The J segment lost 10 bases and the V segment lost 6 bases, leaving 11 bases of the junction unmatched. This CDR3 has 15 amino acids. In DNA form, the CDR3 reads TGTGCCAGCAGCCCCTTAAGCTACAGGGGGAACGTCCTGACTTTC. The encoded protein is CASSPLSYRGNVLTF.

The CDR3 spells CATVGQHYGYTF. In DNA, the CDR3 is TGTGCCACCGTCGGACAGCACTATGGCTACACCTTC. This chain uses TRBV19 with TRBJ1-2; a possible D gene is TRBD1 (6 bases). Trimming cost V 10 bases and J 3 bases, with 12 bases left between them. The length of the CDR3 is 12 residues. Germline V gives CDR1 LNHDA, CDR2 SQIVND (reference sequence).

The chain combines TRBV27 with TRBJ2-1; 7 bases are a match to TRBD2. CDR1 and CDR2 from the germline V gene are MNHEY and SMNVEV (reference sequence). Trimming at V came to 1 base and at J to 5 bases, leaving 11 bases not matched to a gene. The CDR3 has 17 residues. The CDR3 region has the DNA TGTGCCAGCAGTTTATATACCGGGACTAAGTCCCACAATGAGCAGTTCTTC. Translated: CASSLYTGTKSHNEQFF.

V usage is TRBV24-1 and J usage is TRBJ2-5, with a tentative D call TRBD2 (7 bases). CDR1 and CDR2 from the germline V gene are KGHDR and SFDVKD. Trimming pared 5 bases from V and 3 bases from J, leaving 18 bases between. There are 16 residues in the CDR3. The CDR3 here is CATSASRGPGEETQYF. The CDR3 DNA sequence: TGTGCCACCAGTGCTTCGCGGGGGCCAGGGGAAGAGACCCAGTACTTC.

The V and J genes are TRBV28 and TRBJ1-2; TRBD1 aligns across 7 bases. V was clipped by 6 bases and J by 4 bases; unmatched bases: 11. The germline V gene encodes CDR1 MDHEN and CDR2 SYDVKM. The length of the CDR3 is 15 residues. The CDR3 DNA follows: TGTGCCAGCAGGTCCGGGACAGAGGGGATCTATGGCTACACCTTC. It specifies CASRSGTEGIYGYTF.

The genes are TRBV6-5 and TRBJ2-1, with unresolved D. The CDR3 length is 14 residues. Germline CDR1 is MNHEY and CDR2 is SVGAGI. Trimming took 6 bases from V and 8 from J, leaving 17 bases between them. CDR3 sequence: CASRRSPALYEQFF. The CDR3 nucleotides read TGTGCCAGCAGAAGGAGCCCCGCATTGTATGAGCAGTTCTTC.

The CDR3, as DNA: TGTGCCAGCATCAAGGGGGAGGAAGCTTTCTTT. Protein product: CASIKGEEAFF. This rearrangement joins TRBV6-6 to TRBJ1-1; perhaps TRBD1 as D (6 bases). This CDR3 is 11 amino acids long. CDR1 and CDR2 (germline): MNHNY, SVGAGI (reference sequence). With 7 bases removed from V and 8 bases from J, the gap between germline ends came to 11 bases.

The CDR3, as DNA: TGTGCCAGCAGCTCAGAAAAGATAAACAATGAGCAGTTCTTC. Translation gives CASSSEKINNEQFF. The chain has TRBV7-9 and TRBJ2-1; D remains ambiguous. The CDR3 sequence is 14 residues long. CDR1 and CDR2 (germline): SEHNR, FQNEAQ (reference sequence). With 4 bases removed from V and 5 bases from J, the gap between germline ends came to 12 bases.

This clone was seen ten or more times. This chain connects TRBV7-6 to TRBJ2-7; TRBD1 matches at 12 bases. The V segment lost 0 bases and the J segment 6 bases; nucleotides outside the gene matches: 9. This CDR3 comprises 17 residues. Per germline, CDR1 SGHVS and CDR2 FNYEAQ. CDR3 protein: CASSLARRDRGHPEQYF. In nucleotides, the CDR3 is TGTGCCAGCAGCTTAGCTCGCCGGGACAGGGGGCATCCCGAGCAGTACTTC.

As to this clone: The identical CDR3 is also encoded by other nucleotide sequences in the sample. This chain connects TRBV9 to TRBJ2-5, with D perhaps TRBD1 (6 bases). CDR3 length: 14 residues. V gave up 0 bases and J gave up 5 bases, with 11 bases separating them. Per the germline V gene, CDR1 is SGDLS and CDR2 is YYNGEE. CDR3 sequence (DNA): TGTGCCAGCAGCGTAGGAGGGGGAAGGGAGACCCAGTACTTC. Amino acid sequence: CASSVGGGRETQYF.

The gene calls are TRBV27 and TRBJ1-1; 7 bases match TRBD1. The germline V gene encodes CDR1 MNHEY and CDR2 SMNVEV (reference sequence). This CDR3 spans 14 amino acids. Trimming at V came to 10 bases and at J to 1 base, leaving 9 bases not matched to a gene. CDR3 bases: TGTGCCACCAGGCTACAGGGGAAGAACACTGAAGCTTTCTTT. Its translation: CATRLQGKNTEAFF.

The chain couples TRBV7-9 to TRBJ2-3; 8 nucleotides match TRBD2. The trim removed 7 bases at V and 0 bases at J, leaving 9 bases unmatched. The CDR3 totals 16 residues. The germline V gene has CDR1 SEHNR and CDR2 FQNEAQ (reference sequence). The CDR3 region is CASTGSGAASTDTQYF. As DNA, the CDR3 is TGTGCCAGCACTGGTAGCGGGGCTGCTAGCACAGATACGCAGTATTTT.

The chain uses TRBV4-2 and TRBJ2-2, with no clear D. The CDR3 has 14 amino acids. Trimming removed 0 bases from V and 6 bases from J, with 8 bases in between. From germline, CDR1 is LGHNA and CDR2 YNFKEQ. The chain's CDR3 is CASSQDMGPGELFF. The CDR3 DNA is TGTGCCAGCAGCCAAGATATGGGCCCCGGGGAGCTGTTTTTT.

The CDR3 protein is CASSSPTGQYNEQFF. The DNA of the CDR3 is TGTGCCAGCAGCTCCCCAACGGGACAGTACAATGAGCAGTTCTTC. The chain joins TRBV13 to TRBJ2-1; 7 positions agree with TRBD1. V shed 4 bases, J shed 4 bases, and the junction held 7 bases outside the gene matches. The CDR3 runs 15 residues. The germline CDR1 and CDR2 sequences are PRHDT and FYEKMQ (reference sequence).